A selection of T cell receptor beta chains follows, all from one sample in a study of cytomegalovirus exposure and HLA in healthy donors. Clones were read by immunoSEQ multiplex PCR, and TCRdb kept only the in-frame ones, dropping some. Altogether about 240,000 clones are present, about 90% being singletons, with the ten largest covering around 1.2%. The sample was PBMCs. The receptors derive from a woman in her 30s in good health and CMV-seropositive. Each CDR3 is given with its conserved first and last residue. A D gene is named only where the DNA matches it firmly. Clone size is stated in some rows and not others, as once, few, many or a class when expanded.

j_gene,d_gene,v_gene,abundance,CDR3aa,CDR3nt
TRBJ2-7,NA,TRBV5-5,NA,CASSLVLWGSYEQYF,TGTGCCAGCAGCTTGGTTTTATGGGGCAGCTACGAGCAGTACTTC
TRBJ2-5,NA,TRBV19,NA,CASSGLAQETQYF,TGTGCCAGTAGTGGTCTAGCACAAGAGACCCAGTACTTC
TRBJ2-7,NA,TRBV11-3,NA,CASSPQSVDYSYEQYF,TGTGCCAGCAGCCCGCAAAGCGTGGACTACTCCTACGAGCAGTACTTC
TRBJ2-5,TRBD1,TRBV7-9,NA,CASSRGPDETQYF,TGTGCCAGCAGCAGGGGGCCGGACGAGACCCAGTACTTC
TRBJ1-1,NA,TRBV15,NA,CATSRDLRAGFTEAFF,TGTGCCACCAGCAGAGATCTTAGGGCAGGGTTTACTGAAGCTTTCTTT
TRBJ1-1,NA,TRBV30,NA,CAWTRSGNTEAFF,TGTGCCTGGACTAGAAGTGGGAACACTGAAGCTTTCTTT
TRBJ2-5,TRBD1,TRBV25-1,NA,CASSDRGLFQETQYF,TGTGCCAGCTCGGACAGGGGATTATTCCAAGAGACCCAGTACTTC
TRBJ2-5,TRBD1,TRBV7-8,NA,CASSYPTGRRETQYF,TGTGCCAGCAGCTACCCGACAGGGAGAAGAGAGACCCAGTACTTC
TRBJ1-4,NA,TRBV30,NA,CAWSRPGVKLFF,TGTGCCTGGAGTCGGCCGGGTGTCAAACTGTTTTTT
TRBJ2-1,TRBD1,TRBV7-3,NA,CASSARPGQGPYNEQFF,TGTGCCAGCAGCGCTCGACCGGGACAGGGGCCCTATAATGAGCAGTTCTTC
TRBJ2-2,NA,TRBV29-1,NA,CSVARENTGELFF,TGCAGCGTTGCCCGAGAAAACACCGGGGAGCTGTTTTTT
TRBJ2-7,TRBD2,TRBV5-4,NA,CASSRTSGVFLSSYEQYF,TGTGCCAGCTCCCGGACTAGCGGGGTGTTCCTTAGCTCCTACGAGCAGTACTTC
TRBJ2-5,NA,TRBV27,NA,CASSFSHLGETQYF,TGTGCCAGCAGTTTTTCCCATCTCGGGGAGACCCAGTACTTC
TRBJ1-4,NA,TRBV27,once,CASSFEGGGEKLFF,TGTGCCAGCAGTTTCGAAGGCGGGGGTGAAAAACTGTTTTTT
TRBJ1-1,NA,TRBV7-9,NA,CASSLVVPNTEAFF,TGTGCCAGCAGCTTAGTAGTACCAAACACTGAAGCTTTCTTT
TRBJ1-2,NA,TRBV19,NA,CASSIPLPVRGGYTF,TGTGCCAGTAGTATACCCCTTCCAGTTCGAGGTGGCTACACCTTC
TRBJ1-1,NA,TRBV10-3,NA,CAISESLDRRNTEAFF,TGTGCCATCAGTGAGTCGCTTGACAGGCGGAACACTGAAGCTTTCTTT
TRBJ2-1,TRBD2,TRBV4-2,NA,CASSQDGLAGGEQFF,TGTGCCAGCAGCCAAGATGGACTAGCGGGAGGTGAGCAGTTCTTC
TRBJ2-1,TRBD2,TRBV7-9,NA,CASSLAAGAFNEQFF,TGTGCCAGCAGCTTAGCAGCGGGAGCCTTCAATGAGCAGTTCTTC
TRBJ1-4,TRBD1,TRBV6-1,NA,CASSDSDRGREKLFF,TGTGCCAGCAGTGACTCCGACAGGGGTAGGGAAAAACTGTTTTTT
TRBJ2-7,TRBD2,TRBV7-2,NA,CASRLSSGRDYEQYF,TGTGCCAGCAGACTAAGTAGCGGGAGAGACTACGAGCAGTACTTC
TRBJ1-3,TRBD1,TRBV2,NA,CASSVGRGYGNTIYF,TGTGCCAGCAGTGTGGGCAGGGGGTACGGAAACACCATATATTTT
TRBJ2-3,NA,TRBV29-1,NA,CSVDADTDTQYF,TGCAGCGTTGATGCAGACACAGATACGCAGTATTTT
TRBJ1-4,NA,TRBV25-1,NA,CASSSNYGAGELFF,TGTGCCAGCAGTTCAAACTACGGGGCGGGGGAACTGTTTTTT
TRBJ2-4,NA,TRBV7-6,once,CASSFPFAGTGKNIQYF,TGTGCCAGCAGCTTTCCCTTTGCAGGAACAGGGAAAAACATTCAGTACTTC
TRBJ2-3,TRBD1,TRBV13,once,CASSLAGTGSTDTQYF,TGTGCCAGCAGCCTCGCCGGGACAGGGAGCACAGATACGCAGTATTTT
TRBJ2-7,NA,TRBV19,NA,CASSPRVGSSYEQYF,TGTGCCAGTAGTCCGCGTGTCGGGAGCTCCTACGAGCAGTACTTC
TRBJ2-1,NA,TRBV5-1,NA,CASSIGSNNEQFF,TGCGCCAGCAGCATCGGGAGTAATAATGAGCAGTTCTTC
TRBJ2-1,NA,TRBV4-2,NA,CASSQVGVGVNEQFF,TGTGCCAGCAGCCAAGTAGGGGTAGGTGTCAATGAGCAGTTCTTC
TRBJ2-7,NA,TRBV19,many,CASSPTSGLAYEQYF,TGTGCCAGTAGTCCGACTTCGGGACTGGCCTACGAGCAGTACTTC
TRBJ2-7,NA,TRBV14,NA,CASSQETSYDEQYF,TGTGCCAGCAGCCAAGAAACTAGCTACGACGAGCAGTACTTC
TRBJ2-7,TRBD1,TRBV7-9,NA,CASSPPGQTYEQYF,TGTGCCAGCAGCCCTCCGGGACAGACCTACGAGCAGTACTTC
TRBJ1-1,NA,TRBV5-1,NA,CASSTRVNTEAFF,TGCGCCAGCAGCACCAGGGTGAACACTGAAGCTTTCTTT
TRBJ2-3,NA,TRBV11-2,once,CASSPSEASTDTQYF,TGTGCCAGCAGCCCCTCAGAAGCGAGCACAGATACGCAGTATTTT
TRBJ2-7,NA,TRBV14,NA,CASSPGSEQYF,TGTGCCAGCAGCCCAGGGTCCGAGCAGTACTTC
TRBJ2-3,TRBD2,TRBV9,NA,CASSGVSSGRAIDTQYF,TGTGCCAGCAGCGGCGTATCGAGCGGGAGGGCCATAGATACGCAGTATTTT
TRBJ2-1,TRBD2,TRBV28,NA,CASSPHGLAGNSYNEQFF,TGTGCCAGCAGTCCCCACGGACTAGCGGGGAACTCCTACAATGAGCAGTTCTTC
TRBJ2-1,NA,TRBV5-4,NA,CASSAWEYSYNEQFF,TGTGCCAGCAGCGCCTGGGAGTACTCCTACAATGAGCAGTTCTTC
TRBJ1-1,NA,TRBV6-1,NA,CASSEETDLNTEAFF,TGTGCCAGCAGTGAAGAGACTGACTTGAACACTGAAGCTTTCTTT
TRBJ1-5,TRBD1,TRBV6-1,NA,CASSAQGDQPQHF,TGTGCCAGCAGTGCACAGGGGGATCAGCCCCAGCATTTT
TRBJ2-7,NA,TRBV25-1,NA,CASSDPRSDGFYEQYF,TGTGCCAGCAGTGATCCGCGGTCTGACGGCTTCTACGAGCAGTACTTC
TRBJ1-1,NA,TRBV6-5,NA,CASSYGPGTEAFF,TGTGCCAGCAGTTACGGGCCGGGGACTGAAGCTTTCTTT
TRBJ2-7,TRBD1,TRBV7-6,NA,CASSLGGQGEAEQYF,TGTGCCAGCAGCTTAGGGGGACAGGGGGAGGCCGAGCAGTACTTC
TRBJ2-5,NA,TRBV5-6,NA,CASSPEVVRTVGEQETQYF,TGTGCCAGCAGTCCGGAGGTTGTTAGAACGGTCGGGGAACAAGAGACCCAGTACTTC
TRBJ1-1,NA,TRBV30,NA,CAWSEGYGRGSGTEAFF,TGTGCCTGGAGTGAAGGATATGGGCGGGGAAGCGGGACTGAAGCTTTCTTT
TRBJ2-6,NA,TRBV15,NA,CATSRDQRAGGSSGANVLTF,TGTGCCACCAGCAGGGACCAGAGGGCAGGGGGGAGCTCTGGGGCCAACGTCCTGACTTTC
TRBJ2-7,TRBD1,TRBV6-5,once,CASSKGQGVNEQYF,TGTGCCAGCAGTAAGGGACAGGGGGTGAACGAGCAGTACTTC
TRBJ2-7,NA,TRBV6-1,NA,CASSATLSNYEQYF,TGTGCCAGCAGTGCAACACTATCAAACTACGAGCAGTACTTC
TRBJ1-2,TRBD1,TRBV19,NA,CASSTRRTGGWDGYTF,TGTGCCAGTAGTACCCGACGGACAGGAGGTTGGGATGGCTACACCTTC
TRBJ1-2,TRBD1,TRBV9,NA,CASSEQGTGYTF,TGTGCCAGCAGCGAACAGGGGACTGGCTACACCTTC